The 16 T cell receptor beta chains in this list originate from one sample, sequenced in a study of human versus mouse CDR3 diversity and MHC coevolution. The protocol was immunoSEQ multiplex PCR, while the TCRdb copy is restricted to in-frame clones and leaves out a portion. The sample carries around 59,000 clones, around 94% recorded once. Sequencing used naive CD4+ T cells from blood. As to subset: CD45RO-negative CD62L-positive naive CD4 T cells. The source is a person between 55 and 70 years old in good health.

This rearrangement joins TRBV18 to TRBJ2-1; 11 bases are a match to TRBD2. Germline trimming cut 3 bases from V and 7 bases from J; bases unmatched to any gene: 5. The CDR3 runs 15 residues. From germline, CDR1 is KGHSH and CDR2 LQKENI. DNA of the CDR3: TGTGCCAGCTCACCGACTAGCGGGACGGGAAATGAGCAGTTCTTC. Translating it yields CASSPTSGTGNEQFF.

V gene TRBV10-3 combines with J gene TRBJ2-5, with 7 bases matching TRBD2. The J call is uncertain, as TRBJ2-7 better fits the DNA end. The germline gives CDR1 ENHRY, CDR2 SYGVKD. The CDR3 has 14 residues. The CDR3 DNA reads as TGTGCCATCAGTGAGTCGGGGGGGTTGTACGAGCAGTACTTC. Its protein product is CAISESGGLYEQYF.

This clone is a singleton in its sample. This chain uses TRBV14 with TRBJ2-3, with TRBD2 as a possible D gene (5 bases). V dropped 8 bases and J dropped 7 bases, with 10 bases sitting between them. Per the germline V gene, CDR1 is SGHDN and CDR2 is FVKESK. This CDR3 has 11 amino acids. The CDR3 loop is CASASLYTQYF. DNA of the CDR3: TGTGCCAGCGCTAGCTTGTATACGCAGTATTTT.

V and J are TRBV15 and TRBJ2-7, with 10 bases identical to TRBD1. The junction had 2 bases not matched to a gene; V was cut back by 3 bases and J by 3 bases. The germline V gene encodes CDR1 LNHNV and CDR2 YYDKDF (reference sequence). The CDR3 is 14 amino acids. In nucleotides, the CDR3 is TGTGCCACCAGCAGGGGACAGGGGAGCTACGAGCAGTACTTC. It specifies CATSRGQGSYEQYF.

This sequence joins TRBV19 and TRBJ2-7; 11 bases are a match to TRBD1. V lost 5 bases, J lost 4 bases, and 7 bases stayed unmatched. The CDR3 runs 15 residues. Germline values: CDR1 LNHDA, CDR2 SQIVND (reference sequence). CDR3 protein: CASSGQGARGYEQYF. CDR3 sequence (DNA): TGTGCCAGTAGTGGACAGGGGGCGCGTGGTTACGAGCAGTACTTC.

The chain has TRBV5-1 and TRBJ1-3; D may be TRBD1 (6 bases). V dropped 4 bases and J dropped 1 base, with 15 bases sitting between them. Germline V gives CDR1 SGHRS, CDR2 YFSETQ. The CDR3 is made up of 16 amino acids. In DNA form, the CDR3 reads TGCGCCAGCAGCATTCAGGGGATGGGATCTGGAAACACCATATATTTT. It translates to CASSIQGMGSGNTIYF.

The V and J genes are TRBV2 and TRBJ2-7; TRBD1 agrees at 8 bases. This CDR3 contains 15 residues. CDR1 SNHLY and CDR2 FYNNEI come from the germline V gene. V trimming: 5 bases; J trimming: 3 bases; junction bases outside the gene matches: 9. CDR3 loop: CASSKRTGPFYEQYF. Here the CDR3 DNA reads TGTGCCAGCAGTAAAAGGACAGGGCCCTTCTACGAGCAGTACTTC. Full variable domain (rest looked up from reference TRBV2 and TRBJ2-7): EPEVTQTPSHQVTQMGQEVILRCVPISNHLYFYWYRQILGQKVEFLVSFYNNEISEKSEIFDDQFSVERPDGSNFTLKIRSTKLEDSAMYFCASSKRTGPFYEQYFGPGTRLTVT.

The J gene is TRBJ2-7, the V gene TRBV10-3, with a possible D match to TRBD1 (6 bases). Germline V lookup: CDR1 ENHRY, CDR2 SYGVKD. V lost 4 bases to trimming and J lost 4 bases, with 11 bases between them. The CDR3 sequence is 13 residues long. In DNA, the CDR3 is TGTGCCATCAGTGTAGGGACACCTTACGAGCAGTACTTC. Encoded protein: CAISVGTPYEQYF.

The chain joins TRBV5-6 to TRBJ1-1, with 7 nucleotides matching TRBD1. This CDR3 is 16 amino acids long. The trim removed 0 bases at V and 2 bases at J, leaving 7 bases unmatched. The germline V gene has CDR1 SGHDT and CDR2 YYEEEE. CDR3 nucleotides: TGTGCCAGCAGCTTGGCCAACAGGGGCCTCAACACTGAAGCTTTCTTT. This gives the protein CASSLANRGLNTEAFF.

This clone was seen a single time. This sequence joins TRBV18 and TRBJ2-7, with D possibly TRBD2 on 6 matching bases. Trimming removed 2 bases from V and 3 bases from J, with 20 bases in between. Looked up from germline, CDR1 is KGHSH and CDR2 is LQKENI. This CDR3 is built from 17 residues. The CDR3 bases are TGTGCCAGCTCACCAACCTCCCTGTCGGGAGAATTCTACGAGCAGTACTTC. Residues: CASSPTSLSGEFYEQYF.

The rearrangement joins TRBV7-9 to TRBJ1-4, with 7 positions matching TRBD1. There are 16 residues in the CDR3. The trim removed 1 base at V and 5 bases at J, leaving 7 bases unmatched. Germline CDR1 and CDR2: SEHNR and FQNEAQ (reference sequence). The CDR3 is CASSLVRQGGNEKLFF. The CDR3 DNA reads as TGTGCCAGCAGCTTAGTACGACAGGGTGGGAATGAAAAACTGTTTTTT.

The chain uses TRBV18 and TRBJ1-1; unclear D gene. This CDR3 region has 13 residues. V was cut by 3 bases and J by 4 bases, with 9 bases left in between. Per the germline V gene, CDR1 is KGHSH and CDR2 is LQKENI. The CDR3 DNA follows: TGTGCCAGCTCACCGCGGCAGCTCACTGAAGCTTTCTTT. It is translated as CASSPRQLTEAFF.

This chain connects TRBV5-8 to TRBJ2-3; possibly TRBD2 for D (6 bases). V was shortened by 2 bases and J by 4 bases, with 11 bases between the two germline ends. Germline CDR1 reads SGHTS; CDR2 reads YDEGEE. The CDR3 length is 14 residues. The CDR3 DNA follows: TGTGCCAGCAGCTTTTCCGGGAGCCCAGATACGCAGTATTTT. Translation gives CASSFSGSPDTQYF.

As DNA, the CDR3 is TGCAGCGTTGAGCTAACAGGGGTTATTGGAAACACCATATATTTT. Protein: CSVELTGVIGNTIYF. V usage is TRBV29-1 and J usage is TRBJ1-3; 7 positions match TRBD1. CDR3 length: 15 residues. Per germline, CDR1 SQVTM and CDR2 ANQGSEA. Germline trimming cut 3 bases from V and 3 bases from J; bases unmatched to any gene: 8.

The gene calls are TRBV7-9 and TRBJ2-5, with a weak D call TRBD1 (5 bases). Germline-derived CDR1 and CDR2 are SEHNR and FQNEAQ (reference sequence). Trimming cost V 5 bases and J 4 bases, with 11 bases left between them. The CDR3 is 13 amino acids. The CDR3 DNA reads TGTGCCAGCAGCATGACAGCTCCAGAGACCCAGTACTTC. This translates into CASSMTAPETQYF.

The V gene is TRBV14, the J gene TRBJ2-3; 8 nucleotides agree with TRBD1. V was clipped by 4 bases and J by 4 bases; unmatched bases: 10. This CDR3 has 16 residues. Germline V CDR1 and CDR2: SGHDN, FVKESK. CDR3 amino acids: CASSLPRQGMSDTQYF. As DNA, the CDR3 is TGTGCCAGCAGCCTACCAAGACAGGGGATGTCAGATACGCAGTATTTT.